This T cell receptor (beta chain) was documented in a study of CD8 T cells in ankylosing spondylitis. In TCRdb, the 5' RACE reads were re-called with MiXCR into one record per CDR3 protein. The sample records 200,000 to 300,000 distinct CDR3 sequences, around 8% being singletons. Findings of the study overall: Disease-associated clones were reportedly significantly overrepresented in matched ankylosing spondylitis synovial fluid.

V was pared by 3 bases and J by 6 bases, with 9 bases between. The CDR3 covers 11 residues. Germline V gene data show CDR1 as DFQATT and CDR2 as SNEGSKA (reference sequence). This clonotype was counted ten times or more. Its antigen is unidentified. The genes are TRBV20-1 and TRBJ2-7; no firm D call. This receptor was taken from a female donor with ankylosing spondylitis or in good health (not recorded which). Sequences were obtained from blood, either unsorted or a sorted T cell fraction (not recorded which). The CDR3 protein is CSASHSFEQYF. For the CDR3, the DNA is TGCAGTGCTAGCCATAGCTTCGAGCAGTACTTC.